The source of this TCR beta chain is a study of OX40 agonist ivuxolimab in advanced cancers. About the study: Administration of intravenous ivuxolimab to patients occurred every 2 weeks at 0.01 to 10 mg/kg.

Measured with immunoSEQ multiplex PCR; TCRdb has only the in-frame clones, and not every one. The sample carries over 40,000 clones, around 87% recorded once. Regarding this clone: Its antigen is still unknown.

Study-wide results and limits: A proportion of nonresponders additionally exhibited low normalized T-cell clonal expansion.

Unmatched junction bases numbered 7, after V lost 2 bases and J lost 7 bases. This CDR3 spans 14 amino acids. The germline V gene encodes CDR1 MDHEN and CDR2 SYDVKM. The sequencing here drew on CD4+ or CD8+ T cells sorted from blood, taken in a trial of the OX40 agonist ivuxolimab. The clonotype originates from an adult with an advanced solid tumor such as melanoma, head and neck, liver or kidney cancer. This chain joins TRBV28 and TRBJ1-1, with 7 bases fitting TRBD1. This CDR3 is CASSLSEPGGEAFF. Here the CDR3 DNA reads TGTGCCAGCAGTTTAAGTGAACCAGGGGGTGAAGCTTTCTTT. Based on the CDR3 plus reference TRBV28 and TRBJ1-1, the full variable domain is DVKVTQSSRYLVKRTGEKVFLECVQDMDHENMFWYRQDPGLGLRLIYFSYDVKMKEKGDIPEGYSVSREKKERFSLILESASTNQTSMYLCASSLSEPGGEAFFGQGTRLTVV.